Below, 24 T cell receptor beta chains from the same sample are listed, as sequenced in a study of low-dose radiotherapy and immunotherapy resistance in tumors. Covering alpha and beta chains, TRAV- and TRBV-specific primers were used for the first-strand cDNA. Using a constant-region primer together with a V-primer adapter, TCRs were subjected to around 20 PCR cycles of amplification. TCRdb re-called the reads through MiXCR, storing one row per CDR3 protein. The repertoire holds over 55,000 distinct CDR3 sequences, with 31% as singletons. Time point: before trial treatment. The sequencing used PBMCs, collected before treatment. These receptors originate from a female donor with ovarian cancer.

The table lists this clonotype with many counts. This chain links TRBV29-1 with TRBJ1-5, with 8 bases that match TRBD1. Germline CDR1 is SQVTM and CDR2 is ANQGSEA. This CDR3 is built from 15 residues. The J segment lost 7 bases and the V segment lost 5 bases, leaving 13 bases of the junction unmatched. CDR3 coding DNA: TGCAGCGTTATCCTAGGACAGGGATCGGGGCAGCCCCAGCATTTT. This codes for CSVILGQGSGQPQHF.

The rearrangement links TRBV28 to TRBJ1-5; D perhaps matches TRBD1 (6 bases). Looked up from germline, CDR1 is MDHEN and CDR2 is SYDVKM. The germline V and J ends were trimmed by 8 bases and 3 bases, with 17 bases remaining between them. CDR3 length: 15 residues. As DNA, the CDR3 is TGTGCCAGCCGTGCCAGCAGGGGTAACAATCAGCCCCAGCATTTT. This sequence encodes CASRASRGNNQPQHF.

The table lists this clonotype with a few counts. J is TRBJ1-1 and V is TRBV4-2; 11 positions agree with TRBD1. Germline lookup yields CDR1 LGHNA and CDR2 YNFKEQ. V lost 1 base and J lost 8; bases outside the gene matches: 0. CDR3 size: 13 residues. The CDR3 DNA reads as TGTGCCAGCAGCCAAGGGACAGGGGGCGAAGCTTTCTTT. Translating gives CASSQGTGGEAFF.

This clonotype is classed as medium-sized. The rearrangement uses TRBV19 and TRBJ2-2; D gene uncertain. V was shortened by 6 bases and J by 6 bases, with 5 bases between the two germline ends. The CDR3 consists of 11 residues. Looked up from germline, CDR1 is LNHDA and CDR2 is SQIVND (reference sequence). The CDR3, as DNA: TGTGCCAGTAGCATGTCCGGGGAGCTGTTTTTT. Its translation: CASSMSGELFF.

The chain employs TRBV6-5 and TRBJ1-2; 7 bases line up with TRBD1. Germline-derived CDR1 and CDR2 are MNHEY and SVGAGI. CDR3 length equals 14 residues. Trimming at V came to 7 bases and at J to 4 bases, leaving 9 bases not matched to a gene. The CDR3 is CASIVAGGSYGYTF. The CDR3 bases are TGTGCCAGCATCGTGGCAGGGGGGAGCTATGGCTACACCTTC.

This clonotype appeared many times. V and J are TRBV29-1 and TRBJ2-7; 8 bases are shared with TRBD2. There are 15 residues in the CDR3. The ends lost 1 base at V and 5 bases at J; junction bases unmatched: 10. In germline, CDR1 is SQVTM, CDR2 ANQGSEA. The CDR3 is CSVEARGGFRNEQYF. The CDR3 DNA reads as TGCAGCGTTGAAGCCCGGGGGGGGTTTCGTAACGAGCAGTACTTC.

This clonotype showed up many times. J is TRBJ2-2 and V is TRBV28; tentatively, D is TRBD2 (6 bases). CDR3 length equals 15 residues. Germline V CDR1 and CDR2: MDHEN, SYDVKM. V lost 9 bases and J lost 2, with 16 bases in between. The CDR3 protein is CASEWGLPNTGELFF. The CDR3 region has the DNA TGTGCCAGTGAGTGGGGACTGCCCAACACCGGGGAGCTGTTTTTT.

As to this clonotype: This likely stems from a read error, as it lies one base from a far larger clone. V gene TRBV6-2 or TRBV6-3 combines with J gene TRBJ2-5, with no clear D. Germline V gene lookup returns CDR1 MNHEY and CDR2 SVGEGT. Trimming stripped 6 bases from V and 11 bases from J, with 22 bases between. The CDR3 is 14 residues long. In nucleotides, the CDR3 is TGTGCCAGCAGCCATTCAGACAAGTACAATGAGCAGTACTTC. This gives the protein CASSHSDKYNEQYF.

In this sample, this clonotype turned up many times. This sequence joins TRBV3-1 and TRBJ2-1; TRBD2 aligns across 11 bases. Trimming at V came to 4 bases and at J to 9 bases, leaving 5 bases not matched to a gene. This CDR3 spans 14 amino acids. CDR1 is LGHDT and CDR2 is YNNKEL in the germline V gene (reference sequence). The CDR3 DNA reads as TGTGCCAGCAGCCCCGGGACTAGCGGCGGTGAGCAGTTCTTC. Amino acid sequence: CASSPGTSGGEQFF.

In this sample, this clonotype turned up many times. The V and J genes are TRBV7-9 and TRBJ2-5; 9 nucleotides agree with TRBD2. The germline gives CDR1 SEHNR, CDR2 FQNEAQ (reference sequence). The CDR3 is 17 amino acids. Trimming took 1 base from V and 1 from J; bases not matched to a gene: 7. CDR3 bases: TGTGCCAGCAGCTTAGGTTCCCTAGCGGGGAGCCAAGAGACCCAGTACTTC. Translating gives CASSLGSLAGSQETQYF.

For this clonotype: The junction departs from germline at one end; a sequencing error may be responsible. CDR3 region: CSARGAHSGTYEQYF. CDR3 DNA sequence: TGCAGTGCCAGAGGTGCGCACAGTGGCACCTACGAGCAGTACTTC. The rearrangement links TRBV20-1 to TRBJ2-7; D gene ambiguous. Germline V gives CDR1 DFQATT, CDR2 SNEGSKA (reference sequence). The CDR3 sequence is 15 residues long.

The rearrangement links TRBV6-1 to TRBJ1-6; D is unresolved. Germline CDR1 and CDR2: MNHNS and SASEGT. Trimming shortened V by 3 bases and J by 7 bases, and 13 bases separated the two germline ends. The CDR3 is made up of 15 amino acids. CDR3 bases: TGTGCCAGCAGTGACAGGTCAGCGCGAAATTCACCCCTCCACTTT. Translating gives CASSDRSARNSPLHF.

CDR3 sequence reads: CSASNSGGYNEQFF. The CDR3 nucleotides read TGCAGTGCTTCTAACAGCGGGGGCTACAATGAGCAGTTCTTC. The rearrangement links TRBV20-1 to TRBJ2-1; 8 bases map to TRBD2. With V trimmed by 5 bases and J by 3 bases, 6 bases remained unmatched. There are 14 residues in the CDR3. CDR1 is DFQATT, CDR2 SNEGSKA, per germline (reference sequence).

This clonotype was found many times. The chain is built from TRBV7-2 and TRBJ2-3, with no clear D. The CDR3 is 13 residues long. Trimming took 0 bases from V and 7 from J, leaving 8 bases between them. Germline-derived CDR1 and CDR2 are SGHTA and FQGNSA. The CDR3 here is CASSLARAYTQYF. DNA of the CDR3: TGTGCCAGCAGCTTAGCCCGCGCATATACGCAGTATTTT.

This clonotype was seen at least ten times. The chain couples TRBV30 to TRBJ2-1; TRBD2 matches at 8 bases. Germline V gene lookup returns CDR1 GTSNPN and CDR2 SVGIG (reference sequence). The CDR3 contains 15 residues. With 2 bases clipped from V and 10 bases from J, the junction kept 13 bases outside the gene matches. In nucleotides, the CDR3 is TGTGCCTGGAGTCCCGGTTGGGCGGGAGGCCCCGAGCAGTTCTTC. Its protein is CAWSPGWAGGPEQFF.

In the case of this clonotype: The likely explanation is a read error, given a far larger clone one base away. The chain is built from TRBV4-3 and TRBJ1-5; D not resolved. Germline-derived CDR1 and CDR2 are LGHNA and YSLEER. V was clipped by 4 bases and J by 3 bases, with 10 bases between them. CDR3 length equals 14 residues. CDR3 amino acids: CASSPVPVNQPQHF. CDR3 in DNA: TGCGCCAGCAGCCCAGTGCCAGTCAATCAGCCCCAGCATTTT.

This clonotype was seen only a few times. The CDR3: CASSKRNQPQHF. The CDR3 DNA is TGTGCCAGCAGTAAGAGAAATCAGCCCCAGCATTTT. This chain connects TRBV6-6 to TRBJ1-5; D ambiguous. Trimming left V 5 bases short and J 4 bases short, with 6 bases between. The V gene's germline CDR1 is MNHNY and CDR2 SVGAGI (reference sequence). CDR3 size: 12 residues.

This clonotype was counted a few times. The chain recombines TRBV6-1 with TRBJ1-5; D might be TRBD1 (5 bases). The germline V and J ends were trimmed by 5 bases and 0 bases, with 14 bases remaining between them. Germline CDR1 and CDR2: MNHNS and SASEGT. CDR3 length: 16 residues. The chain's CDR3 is CASSPQGGVSNQPQHF. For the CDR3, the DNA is TGTGCCAGCAGTCCTCAGGGAGGGGTTAGCAATCAGCCCCAGCATTTT.

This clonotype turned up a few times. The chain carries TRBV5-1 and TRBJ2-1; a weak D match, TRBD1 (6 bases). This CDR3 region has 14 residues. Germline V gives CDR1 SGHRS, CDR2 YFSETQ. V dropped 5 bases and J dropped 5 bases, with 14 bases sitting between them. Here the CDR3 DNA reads TGCGCCAGCAGTTTACAGGGAAGTGACAATGAGCAGTTCTTC. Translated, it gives CASSLQGSDNEQFF.

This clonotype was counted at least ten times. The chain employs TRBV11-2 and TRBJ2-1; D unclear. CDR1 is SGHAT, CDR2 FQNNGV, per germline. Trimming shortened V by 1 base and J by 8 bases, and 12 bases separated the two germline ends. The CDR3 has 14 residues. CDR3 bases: TGTGCCAGCAGCTTAGTGGCTTCGGGTCATGAGCAGTTCTTC. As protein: CASSLVASGHEQFF.

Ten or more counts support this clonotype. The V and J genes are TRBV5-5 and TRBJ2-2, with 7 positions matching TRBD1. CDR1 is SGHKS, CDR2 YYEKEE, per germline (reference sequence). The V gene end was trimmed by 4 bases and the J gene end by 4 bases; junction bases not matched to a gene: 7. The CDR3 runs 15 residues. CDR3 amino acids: CASSGDRAGTGELFF. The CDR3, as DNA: TGTGCCAGCAGCGGCGACAGGGCGGGCACCGGGGAGCTGTTTTTT.

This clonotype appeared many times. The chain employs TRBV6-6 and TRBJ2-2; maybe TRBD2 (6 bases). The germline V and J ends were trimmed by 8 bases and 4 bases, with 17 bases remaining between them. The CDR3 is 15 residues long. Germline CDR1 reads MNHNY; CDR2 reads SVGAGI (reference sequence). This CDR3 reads CASGNTRGGTGELFF. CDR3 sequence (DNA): TGTGCCAGCGGGAACACTAGGGGAGGCACCGGGGAGCTGTTTTTT.

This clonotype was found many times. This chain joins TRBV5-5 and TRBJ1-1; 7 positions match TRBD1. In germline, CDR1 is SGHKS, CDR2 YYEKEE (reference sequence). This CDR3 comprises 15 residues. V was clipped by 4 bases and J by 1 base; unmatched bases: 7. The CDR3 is CASSSRQGGNTEAFF. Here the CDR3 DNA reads TGTGCCAGCAGCAGTAGACAGGGTGGGAACACTGAAGCTTTCTTT.

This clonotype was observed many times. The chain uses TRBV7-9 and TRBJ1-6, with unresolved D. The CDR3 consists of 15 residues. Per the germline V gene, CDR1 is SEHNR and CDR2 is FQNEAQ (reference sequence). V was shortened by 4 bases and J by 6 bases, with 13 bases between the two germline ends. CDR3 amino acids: CASSSALDPNSPLHF. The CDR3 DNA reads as TGTGCCAGCAGCTCGGCTCTCGACCCTAATTCACCCCTCCACTTT. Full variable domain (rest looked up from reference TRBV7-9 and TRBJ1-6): DTGVSQNPRHKITKRGQNVTFRCDPISEHNRLYWYRQTLGQGPEFLTYFQNEAQLEKSRLLSDRFSAERPKGSFSTLEIQRTEQGDSAMYLCASSSALDPNSPLHFGNGTRLTVT.